Shown below are 9 T cell receptor beta chains from a single sample sequenced in a study of graft-versus-host responses after intestinal transplantation. Only in-frame clones appear in the TCRdb table, and some are missing; sequencing was by immunoSEQ multiplex PCR. This table holds more than 20,000 clones, over 80% found once. The sequences come from PBMCs, collected around 37 weeks after intestinal transplant. These receptors were taken from a human patient who received an intestinal transplant, so some T cells may come from the graft donor.

The V gene is TRBV15, the J gene TRBJ2-4, with D tentatively TRBD1 or TRBD2 (5 bases each). CDR1 LNHNV and CDR2 YYDKDF come from the germline V gene (reference sequence). Trimming left V 1 base short and J 4 bases short, with 11 bases between. This CDR3 has 15 residues. The CDR3 loop reads CATSRAGTEKNIQYF. The CDR3 coding sequence is TGTGCCACCAGCAGAGCCGGGACGGAAAAAAACATTCAGTACTTC. The full variable domain, with the rest looked up from reference TRBV15 and TRBJ2-4, is DAMVIQNPRYQVTQFGKPVTLSCSQTLNHNVMYWYQQKSSQAPKLLFHYYDKDFNNEADTPDNFQSRRPNTSFCFLDIRSPGLGDTAMYLCATSRAGTEKNIQYFGAGTRLSVL.

The chain is built from TRBV13 and TRBJ1-2; 9 bases map to TRBD1. V was clipped by 5 bases and J by 3 bases; unmatched bases: 7. Germline values: CDR1 PRHDT, CDR2 FYEKMQ (reference sequence). The CDR3 runs to 15 residues. The CDR3 DNA sequence: TGTGCCAGCAGCCCCTCGGGACAGGGTGACTATGGCTACACCTTC. It yields the protein CASSPSGQGDYGYTF.

The chain has TRBV29-1 and TRBJ2-2, with D tentatively TRBD2 (6 bases). Trimming took 6 bases from V and 4 from J, leaving 18 bases between them. Germline V gives CDR1 SQVTM, CDR2 ANQGSEA. The CDR3 is 15 residues long. As DNA, the CDR3 is TGCAGCGTGGAGCTGGCGGCGCGGGGCACCGGGGAGCTGTTTTTT. It is translated as CSVELAARGTGELFF.

In this sample, this clone turned up once. Mismatch with germline at one junction end may stem from a read error. The genes are TRBV15 and TRBJ2-1; TRBD2 matches at 8 bases. The CDR3 spans 14 residues. CDR1 and CDR2 (germline): LNHNV, YYDKDF (reference sequence). The CDR3 sequence: CATRRAGDGSEQFF. The CDR3 DNA follows: TGTGCCACCAGAAGAGCGGGAGACGGGAGTGAGCAGTTCTTC.

A note on this clone: Germline and junction disagree at one end, which may indicate a read error. The J gene is TRBJ2-7, the V gene TRBV5-1, with D perhaps TRBD2 (6 bases). The CDR3 consists of 16 residues. Germline-derived CDR1 and CDR2 are SGHRS and YFSETQ. Here the CDR3 DNA reads TGCGCCAGCGGCTTGGGAGGAGTCGGAGCTAGTGTCGAGCAGTACTTC. It encodes CASGLGGVGASVEQYF.

J is TRBJ1-6 and V is TRBV5-1, with TRBD1 matching 8 bases. Germline V gene sequence: CDR1 SGHRS, CDR2 YFSETQ. The V segment lost 3 bases and the J segment 9 bases; nucleotides outside the gene matches: 8. CDR3 size: 15 residues. Here the CDR3 reads CASSYGQGKTSPLHF. The CDR3 DNA reads TGCGCCAGCAGCTATGGACAGGGAAAGACTTCACCCCTCCACTTT.

The chain combines TRBV10-2 with TRBJ1-6; a possible D gene is TRBD1 (5 bases). This CDR3 comprises 15 residues. Trimming shortened V by 2 bases and J by 7 bases, and 12 bases separated the two germline ends. Per the germline V gene, CDR1 is WSHSY and CDR2 is SAAADI. Here the CDR3 DNA reads TGCGCCAGCAGTGAGCCGGGACGTACGAATTCACCCCTCCACTTT. Amino acids: CASSEPGRTNSPLHF.

The chain has TRBV9 and TRBJ2-7; 7 nucleotides line up with TRBD1. This CDR3 is built from 16 residues. CDR1 is SGDLS, CDR2 YYNGEE, per germline. V lost 1 base and J lost 3; bases outside the gene matches: 10. CDR3 DNA: TGTGCCAGCAGCGTATATGGGACAGACCGATTCTACGAGCAGTACTTC. Its translation: CASSVYGTDRFYEQYF.

The chain recombines TRBV7-2 with TRBJ2-1, with a possible D match to TRBD2 (7 bases). The CDR3 is made up of 17 amino acids. Germline CDR1 and CDR2: SGHTA and FQGNSA. Trimming removed 5 bases from V and 2 bases from J, with 19 bases in between. Here the CDR3 DNA reads TGTGCCAGCAGCCCTTTGGCGAGCGGGGACACCTACAATGAGCAGTTCTTC. It codes for CASSPLASGDTYNEQFF.